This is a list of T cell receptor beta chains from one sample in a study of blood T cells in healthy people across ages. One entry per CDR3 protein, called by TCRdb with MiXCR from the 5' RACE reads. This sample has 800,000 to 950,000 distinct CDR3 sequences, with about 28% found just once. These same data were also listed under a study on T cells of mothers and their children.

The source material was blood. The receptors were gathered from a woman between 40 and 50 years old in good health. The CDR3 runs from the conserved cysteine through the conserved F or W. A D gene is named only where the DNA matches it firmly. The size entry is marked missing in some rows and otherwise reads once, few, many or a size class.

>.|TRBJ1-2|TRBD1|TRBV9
CASSVCSGTGDYYTF
TGTGCCAGCAGCGTCTGCTCCGGGACAGGGGACTACTACACCTTC
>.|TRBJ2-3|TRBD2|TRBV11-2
CASSTRSGGRDTQYF
TGTGCCAGCAGCACCCGTTCGGGGGGGAGGGATACGCAGTATTTT
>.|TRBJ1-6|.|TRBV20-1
CSAHKDSDNSPLHF
TGCAGTGCCCATAAGGACAGCGATAATTCACCCCTCCACTTT
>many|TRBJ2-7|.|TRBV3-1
CASSQAAGSSYEQYF
TGTGCCAGCAGCCAAGCCGCGGGTAGCTCCTACGAGCAGTACTTC
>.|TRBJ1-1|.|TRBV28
CASSKEGFSLEAFF
TGTGCCAGCAGCAAGGAGGGGTTCTCCCTTGAAGCTTTCTTT
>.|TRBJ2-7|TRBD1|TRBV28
CASSFVTGDYEQYF
TGTGCCAGCAGTTTCGTGACAGGGGACTACGAGCAGTACTTC
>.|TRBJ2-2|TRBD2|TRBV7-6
CASSSSGLAAYTGELFF
TGTGCCAGCAGCTCGTCTGGACTAGCGGCCTACACCGGGGAGCTGTTTTTT
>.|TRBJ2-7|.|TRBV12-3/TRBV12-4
CASSLRASLYEQYF
TGTGCCAGCAGTTTAAGGGCCTCTCTCTACGAGCAGTACTTC
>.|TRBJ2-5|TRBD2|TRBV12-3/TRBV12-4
CASSFIAGGETQYF
TGTGCCAGCAGTTTTATAGCGGGAGGCGAGACCCAGTACTTC
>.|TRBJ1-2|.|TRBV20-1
CSAPLPGGENYGYTF
TGCAGTGCCCCTCTCCCGGGCGGAGAAAACTATGGCTACACCTTC
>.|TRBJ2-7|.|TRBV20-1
CSARDGGQSAYEQYF
TGCAGTGCTAGAGACGGGGGTCAGTCAGCCTACGAGCAGTACTTC
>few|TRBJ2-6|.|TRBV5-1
CASSPGEFGANVLTF
TGCGCCAGCAGCCCGGGAGAGTTCGGGGCCAACGTCCTGACTTTC
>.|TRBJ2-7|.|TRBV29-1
CSVEVVATLSSYEQYF
TGCAGCGTTGAAGTAGTCGCGACACTGAGCTCCTACGAGCAGTACTTC
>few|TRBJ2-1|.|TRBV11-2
CASSLVPAGGNEQFF
TGTGCCAGCAGCTTAGTCCCCGCAGGCGGGAATGAGCAGTTCTTC
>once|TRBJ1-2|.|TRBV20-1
CSARDGAGANYGYTF
TGCAGTGCTAGAGATGGGGCTGGAGCTAACTATGGCTACACCTTC
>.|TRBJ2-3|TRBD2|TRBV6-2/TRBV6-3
CASSSGLVGDTQYF
TGTGCCAGCAGTTCAGGACTAGTCGGAGATACGCAGTATTTT
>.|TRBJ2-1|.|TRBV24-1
CATSGQGVSMGGRFNEQFF
TGTGCCACCAGTGGACAGGGAGTCTCAATGGGAGGTCGTTTCAATGAGCAGTTCTTC
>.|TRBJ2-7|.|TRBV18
CASAPPSISIEQYF
TGTGCCAGCGCACCACCGAGTATTTCGATAGAGCAGTACTTC
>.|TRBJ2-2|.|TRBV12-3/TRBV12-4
CASSPPSYTGELFF
TGTGCCAGCAGTCCGCCCTCCTACACCGGGGAGCTGTTTTTT
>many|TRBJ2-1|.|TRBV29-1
CSGETVLYNERFF
TGCAGCGGAGAGACAGTCTTGTACAATGAGCGGTTCTTC
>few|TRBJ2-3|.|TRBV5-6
CASSFFVGGSTDTQYF
TGTGCCAGCAGCTTTTTTGTCGGGGGTAGCACAGATACGCAGTATTTT
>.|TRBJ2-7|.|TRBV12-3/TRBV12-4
CASSSSGRAYEQYF
TGTGCCAGCAGTTCCTCGGGCAGAGCCTACGAGCAGTACTTC
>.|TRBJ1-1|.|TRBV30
CAWSVMNTEAFF
TGTGCCTGGAGTGTCATGAACACTGAAGCTTTCTTT
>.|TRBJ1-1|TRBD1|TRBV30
CAWSPDGQVEAFF
TGTGCCTGGAGTCCGGACGGACAGGTGGAAGCTTTCTTT
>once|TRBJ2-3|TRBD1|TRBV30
CAWSGQGATDTQYF
TGTGCCTGGAGCGGACAGGGGGCCACAGATACGCAGTATTTT
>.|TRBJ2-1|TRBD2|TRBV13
CASSTKARTSGGSYNEQFF
TGTGCCAGCAGCACTAAGGCCAGGACTAGCGGGGGCTCCTACAATGAGCAGTTCTTC
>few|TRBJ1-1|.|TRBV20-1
CSAAYGEVITEAFF
TGCAGTGCCGCCTACGGGGAGGTTATCACTGAAGCTTTCTTT
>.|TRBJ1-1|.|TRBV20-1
CSAPARQLMNTEAFF
TGCAGTGCTCCCGCAAGGCAGCTCATGAACACTGAAGCTTTCTTT